One and the same sample provided the 30 T cell receptor beta chains below, sequenced in a study of cytomegalovirus exposure and HLA in healthy donors (dated 2017 in TCRdb). The library relied on the immunoSEQ multiplex PCR assay. For the multiplex PCR, a mixture combining 60 forward primers for TCR Vbeta segments and 13 reverse primers for TCR Jbeta segments was used. TCRdb provides this immuneACCESS table in a form limited to in-frame rearrangements. Some clones are lacking; in checked studies, under half of them reflect an unresolved V gene, and why the rest are absent is not known. A total of 150,000 to 200,000 clones appear in this sample, 80% to 85% of them only once. The top ten constitute approximately 1.5% of the sample. Specimen: PBMCs. The receptors stem from a woman aged 18-35 years in good health and CMV-seronegative.

This clone was observed a single time. V gene TRBV7-2 combines with J gene TRBJ2-3; 7 bases align to TRBD2. CDR3 length: 13 amino acids. V lost 5 bases, J lost 6 bases, and 5 bases stayed unmatched. From germline, CDR1 is SGHTA and CDR2 FQGNSA. The CDR3 DNA is TGTGCCAGCAGCCGAACGACTAGCGATACGCAGTATTTT. It encodes CASSRTTSDTQYF.

This sequence joins TRBV5-5 and TRBJ2-7, with 7 bases aligning to TRBD1. The CDR3 contains 14 residues. Germline CDR1 and CDR2: SGHKS and YYEKEE (reference sequence). J gave up 4 bases and V 4 bases, and 8 bases lay outside the gene matches. CDR3 sequence reads: CASSPGQMPYEQYF. CDR3 nucleotides: TGTGCCAGCAGCCCGGGACAGATGCCTTACGAGCAGTACTTC.

The rearrangement links TRBV13 to TRBJ2-1; D is undetermined. The CDR3 covers 11 residues. V gave up 2 bases and J gave up 6 bases, with 2 bases separating them. Germline V gene data show CDR1 as PRHDT and CDR2 as FYEKMQ (reference sequence). CDR3 nucleotide sequence: TGTGCCAGCAGCTTACGCAATGAGCAGTTCTTC. It yields the protein CASSLRNEQFF.

This chain connects TRBV2 to TRBJ2-7; 8 nucleotides agree with TRBD1. Germline values: CDR1 SNHLY, CDR2 FYNNEI. The CDR3 loop spans 15 amino acids. With V trimmed by 4 bases and J by 3 bases, 8 bases remained unmatched. In DNA form, the CDR3 reads TGTGCCAGCAGTGTTGACAGGGGACGGTACTACGAGCAGTACTTC. Its translation: CASSVDRGRYYEQYF.

This clone was observed a few times. The rearrangement joins TRBV28 to TRBJ1-6, with TRBD1 identical over 9 bases. With 5 bases clipped from V and 9 bases from J, the junction kept 11 bases outside the gene matches. Germline V gene data show CDR1 as MDHEN and CDR2 as SYDVKM. The CDR3 runs 16 residues. Here the CDR3 reads CASSGGQGFGSSPLHF. The DNA for the CDR3 is TGTGCCAGCAGTGGGGGACAGGGTTTTGGTAGTTCACCCCTCCACTTT.

The chain couples TRBV6-5 to TRBJ1-1, with no clear D. The germline gives CDR1 MNHEY, CDR2 SVGAGI. Trimming left V 2 bases short and J 4 bases short, with 11 bases between. The CDR3 is 14 residues long. CDR3 loop: CASSYRGLGTEAFF. In DNA form, the CDR3 reads TGTGCCAGCAGTTACAGAGGGTTAGGCACTGAAGCTTTCTTT.

The sample holds a few counts of this clone. The chain carries TRBV19 and TRBJ2-2; 8 nucleotides line up with TRBD1. The junction had 1 base not matched to a gene; V was cut back by 6 bases and J by 4 bases. The germline gives CDR1 LNHDA, CDR2 SQIVND (reference sequence). There are 13 residues in the CDR3. The CDR3 bases are TGTGCCAGTAGGGACAGGGTCACCGGGGAGCTGTTTTTT. Amino acid sequence: CASRDRVTGELFF.

The V and J genes are TRBV9 and TRBJ1-2; D is unresolved. This CDR3 has 13 amino acids. Trimming left V 5 bases short and J 6 bases short, with 14 bases between. Germline CDR1 reads SGDLS; CDR2 reads YYNGEE. The CDR3 spells CASSHMTPNGYTF. The CDR3 coding sequence is TGTGCCAGCAGTCACATGACACCTAATGGCTACACCTTC.

The chain couples TRBV28 to TRBJ1-1; 8 nucleotides match TRBD1. Trimming took 6 bases from V and 3 from J; bases not matched to a gene: 24. The V gene's germline CDR1 is MDHEN and CDR2 SYDVKM. The CDR3 consists of 20 residues. The CDR3 region is CASSRPFRRTGQDGHTEAFF. CDR3 nucleotides: TGTGCCAGCAGCCGACCCTTTCGCAGGACAGGGCAGGACGGGCACACTGAAGCTTTCTTT. The full variable domain, in which reference TRBV28 and TRBJ1-1 provide the parts outside the CDR3, is DVKVTQSSRYLVKRTGEKVFLECVQDMDHENMFWYRQDPGLGLRLIYFSYDVKMKEKGDIPEGYSVSREKKERFSLILESASTNQTSMYLCASSRPFRRTGQDGHTEAFFGQGTRLTVV.

The gene calls are TRBV14 and TRBJ1-1; 8 bases agree with TRBD1. This CDR3 is 14 amino acids long. Germline assignment: CDR1 SGHDN and CDR2 FVKESK. The trim removed 2 bases at V and 4 bases at J, leaving 3 bases unmatched. The CDR3 region has the DNA TGTGCCAGCAGCCAAACAACAGGGGGCACTGAAGCTTTCTTT. Translating it yields CASSQTTGGTEAFF.

This chain uses TRBV12-5 with TRBJ1-4, with D possibly being TRBD1 (5 bases). The CDR3 runs 16 residues. Trimming cost V 2 bases and J 3 bases, with 13 bases left between them. Germline V CDR1 and CDR2: LGHNT, FRNRAP. The CDR3 sequence is CASGLTLGGANEKLFF. The CDR3 DNA is TGTGCTAGTGGTTTGACCCTGGGGGGGGCTAATGAAAAACTGTTTTTT. Filled out from reference TRBV12-5 and TRBJ1-4, the complete variable domain reads DARVTQTPRHKVTEMGQEVTMRCQPILGHNTVFWYRQTMMQGLELLAYFRNRAPLDDSGMPKDRFSAEMPDATLATLKIQPSEPRDSAVYFCASGLTLGGANEKLFFGSGTQLSVL.

This clone was counted between two and nine times. V usage is TRBV6-5 and J usage is TRBJ1-5, with 7 bases identical to TRBD1. V shed 4 bases, J shed 5 bases, and the junction held 8 bases outside the gene matches. Germline V lookup: CDR1 MNHEY, CDR2 SVGAGI. The CDR3 has 15 amino acids. In nucleotides, the CDR3 is TGTGCCAGCAGTTCACAGGGGCCGTCGTATCAGCCCCAGCATTTT. It encodes CASSSQGPSYQPQHF.

The chain links TRBV4-1 to TRBJ2-4; possible D gene TRBD2, 5 bases. The CDR3 consists of 12 residues. Trimming stripped 3 bases from V and 14 bases from J, with 14 bases between. Germline V gene lookup returns CDR1 MGHRA and CDR2 YSYEKL. The CDR3 sequence is CASSQDGLEEYF. The CDR3 DNA is TGCGCCAGCAGCCAGGATGGACTCGAGGAGTACTTC.

This chain connects TRBV10-2 to TRBJ1-4; D might be TRBD1 (5 bases). Per the germline V gene, CDR1 is WSHSY and CDR2 is SAAADI. The V end was cut by 5 bases, the J end by 12 bases, with 19 bases between. The CDR3 runs 14 residues. The CDR3 sequence is CASSRTKDTLELFF. DNA of the CDR3: TGCGCCAGCAGTCGAACCAAGGACACGTTGGAACTGTTTTTT.

V and J are TRBV7-2 and TRBJ2-7; D uncertain. Trimming took 5 bases from V and 2 from J, leaving 13 bases between them. This CDR3 region has 14 residues. Germline V lookup: CDR1 SGHTA, CDR2 FQGNSA. The DNA of the CDR3 is TGTGCCAGCAGCCGAGCCTTGGGCCCCTACGAGCAGTACTTC. The encoded protein is CASSRALGPYEQYF.

CDR3 coding DNA: TGTGCCAGCAGGACAGGGGGAGGGACTGAAGCTTTCTTT. It encodes CASRTGGGTEAFF. The chain joins TRBV6-1 to TRBJ1-1, with 9 positions matching TRBD1. Germline-derived CDR1 and CDR2 are MNHNS and SASEGT. The CDR3 spans 13 residues. The J segment lost 5 bases and the V segment lost 6 bases, leaving 4 bases of the junction unmatched.

The CDR3 coding sequence is TGTGCCAGCAGCTTAAAACAGGGCGGGGAGCTGTTTTTT. Protein product: CASSLKQGGELFF. V gene TRBV7-2 combines with J gene TRBJ2-2; a weak D match, TRBD1 (6 bases). CDR1 is SGHTA, CDR2 FQGNSA, per germline. V was trimmed by 2 bases and J by 7 bases, leaving 8 bases between them. CDR3 size: 13 residues.

V and J are TRBV15 and TRBJ2-3, with 12 bases lining up with TRBD2. The V and J ends lost 3 bases and 6 bases, in that order; junction bases with no gene match: 28. CDR1 is LNHNV, CDR2 YYDKDF, per germline (reference sequence). There are 23 residues in the CDR3. The CDR3 sequence: CATSRFGTGPRGLAGPGIDTQYF. In DNA, the CDR3 is TGTGCCACCAGCAGGTTCGGGACAGGCCCTCGAGGACTAGCGGGGCCTGGGATTGATACGCAGTATTTT.

The V gene is TRBV14, the J gene TRBJ2-6, with D unresolved. The CDR3 loop spans 14 amino acids. V gave up 3 bases and J gave up 0 bases, with 3 bases separating them. The germline V gene has CDR1 SGHDN and CDR2 FVKESK. CDR3 sequence reads: CASSQSSGANVLTF. CDR3 sequence (DNA): TGTGCCAGCAGCCAGAGCTCTGGGGCCAACGTCCTGACTTTC.

The gene calls are TRBV27 and TRBJ2-3, with 10 bases aligning to TRBD1. V lost 8 bases, J lost 3 bases, and 8 bases stayed unmatched. The CDR3 extends over 15 amino acids. Germline V gene data show CDR1 as MNHEY and CDR2 as SMNVEV (reference sequence). In DNA, the CDR3 is TGTGCCAGCTCTCGACAGGGGGCAGCGACAGATACGCAGTATTTT. This sequence encodes CASSRQGAATDTQYF.

In this sample, this clone turned up a few times. V gene TRBV19 combines with J gene TRBJ2-7; 7 bases are shared with TRBD1. CDR1 is LNHDA and CDR2 is SQIVND in the germline V gene (reference sequence). V gave up 5 bases and J gave up 3 bases; unmatched junction bases: 7. This CDR3 contains 14 residues. As DNA, the CDR3 is TGTGCCAGTAGTCGGGACAGTTCCCTCTACGAGCAGTACTTC. This codes for CASSRDSSLYEQYF. Drawing the rest from reference TRBV19 and TRBJ2-7, the complete variable domain is DGGITQSPKYLFRKEGQNVTLSCEQNLNHDAMYWYRQDPGQGLRLIYYSQIVNDFQKGDIAEGYSVSREKKESFPLTVTSAQKNPTAFYLCASSRDSSLYEQYFGPGTRLTVT.

The chain recombines TRBV19 with TRBJ2-5; the match to TRBD1 covers 8 bases. The better agreement between TRBJ2-7 and the DNA end casts doubt on the J call. CDR3 length: 15 amino acids. Germline lookup yields CDR1 LNHDA and CDR2 SQIVND (reference sequence). The CDR3 protein is CASSRGPGGNFEQYF. The DNA of the CDR3 is TGTGCCAGTAGTAGAGGCCCAGGGGGCAATTTCGAGCAGTACTTC.

This chain connects TRBV6-6 to TRBJ1-2; TRBD1 aligns across 8 bases. Germline V gives CDR1 MNHNY, CDR2 SVGAGI (reference sequence). The CDR3 loop spans 13 amino acids. Losses at the gene ends were 5 bases for V and 3 bases for J; bases not matched to a gene: 2. DNA for the CDR3: TGTGCCAGCAGTACGGGACAGGACTATGGCTACACCTTC. Residues: CASSTGQDYGYTF.

This clone was seen a single time. The genes are TRBV28 and TRBJ2-7, with D perhaps TRBD2 (5 bases). CDR3 length: 13 amino acids. Between the trimmed V and J ends, which lost 5 bases and 3 bases, there was a span of 11 bases. Germline CDR1 is MDHEN and CDR2 is SYDVKM. DNA of the CDR3: TGTGCCAGCAGTACGGGAAACCTCTACGAGCAGTACTTC. This translates into CASSTGNLYEQYF. Looking up the rest from reference TRBV28 and TRBJ2-7 gives the full variable domain: DVKVTQSSRYLVKRTGEKVFLECVQDMDHENMFWYRQDPGLGLRLIYFSYDVKMKEKGDIPEGYSVSREKKERFSLILESASTNQTSMYLCASSTGNLYEQYFGPGTRLTVT.

The chain has TRBV27 and TRBJ1-1; the D gene is possibly TRBD1 (5 bases). The germline V gene encodes CDR1 MNHEY and CDR2 SMNVEV (reference sequence). V was pared by 2 bases and J by 1 base, with 26 bases between. The CDR3 sequence is 20 residues long. The CDR3 bases are TGTGCCAGCAGTTTAGGTTCCCCTCCCGGGGGGTGGAGAAGGAACACTGAAGCTTTCTTT. Protein sequence: CASSLGSPPGGWRRNTEAFF.

The rearrangement joins TRBV29-1 to TRBJ1-2; D unresolved. The CDR3 contains 11 residues. Germline CDR1 reads SQVTM; CDR2 reads ANQGSEA. V was cut by 7 bases and J by 8 bases, with 14 bases left in between. The CDR3 loop reads CSGTTRGGYTF. The CDR3 DNA reads as TGCAGCGGAACGACACGCGGGGGCTACACCTTC.

The rearrangement joins TRBV7-9 to TRBJ2-5, with D maybe TRBD2 (5 bases). The J call may be mistaken, given a closer DNA end match to TRBJ2-7. CDR1 and CDR2 (germline): SEHNR, FQNEAQ (reference sequence). This CDR3 has 12 residues. In nucleotides, the CDR3 is TGTGCCAGCAGCACCGGACTTAGCGAGCAGTACTTC. Its translation: CASSTGLSEQYF.

The table lists this clone with a few counts. The V call is TRBV9, the J call TRBJ2-6, with a possible D match to TRBD1 (5 bases). Trimming cost V 5 bases and J 15 bases, with 21 bases left between them. The CDR3 covers 14 residues. CDR1 is SGDLS and CDR2 is YYNGEE in the germline V gene. CDR3 DNA sequence: TGTGCCAGCAGTTTGAGCGTCAGGGATAATGGCCTGACTTTC. Translation: CASSLSVRDNGLTF.

This clone was detected a few times. This rearrangement joins TRBV6-6 to TRBJ2-2; 9 nucleotides align to TRBD1. From germline, CDR1 is MNHNY and CDR2 SVGAGI (reference sequence). The CDR3 covers 16 residues. V dropped 7 bases and J dropped 6; count of bases not matched to a gene: 12. The CDR3 coding sequence is TGTGCCAGCAACCTACGGGGGACAGGGTTCCCCGGGGAGCTGTTTTTT. It is translated as CASNLRGTGFPGELFF.

The J gene is TRBJ2-1, the V gene TRBV28, with TRBD2 matching 7 bases. Germline loops: CDR1 MDHEN, CDR2 SYDVKM. With V trimmed by 2 bases and J by 2 bases, 3 bases remained unmatched. The CDR3 extends over 15 amino acids. Here the CDR3 DNA reads TGTGCCAGCAGTTTAGGGGGGAGGGCCTACAATGAGCAGTTCTTC. Translation gives CASSLGGRAYNEQFF.